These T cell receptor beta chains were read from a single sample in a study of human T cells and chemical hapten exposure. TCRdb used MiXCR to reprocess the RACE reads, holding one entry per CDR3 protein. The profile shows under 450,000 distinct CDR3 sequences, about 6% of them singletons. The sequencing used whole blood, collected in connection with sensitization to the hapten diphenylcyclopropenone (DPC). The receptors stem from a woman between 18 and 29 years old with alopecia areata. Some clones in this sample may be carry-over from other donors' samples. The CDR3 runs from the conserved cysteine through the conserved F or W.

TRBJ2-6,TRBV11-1,CASSLVGRAGANVLTF
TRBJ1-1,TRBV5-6,CASRTGQSNTEAFF
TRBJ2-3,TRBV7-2,CASSSKMYTDTQYF
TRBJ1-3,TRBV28,CASSPSGIFSGNTIYF
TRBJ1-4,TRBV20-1,CSARDPEVGRVKLFF
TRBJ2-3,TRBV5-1,CASSLWYGLAGIF
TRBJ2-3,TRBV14,CASSPGLAMGGDTQYF
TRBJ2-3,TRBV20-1,CSHLSGTTDTQYF
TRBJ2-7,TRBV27,CASSLTGGTYEQYF
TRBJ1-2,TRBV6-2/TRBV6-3,CASSYRRLSYTF
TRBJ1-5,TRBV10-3,CAIRRTGDQPQHF
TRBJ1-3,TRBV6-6,CASSRQGTPGNTIYF
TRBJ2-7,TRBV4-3,CASSQDIQQPSREQYF
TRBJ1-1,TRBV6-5,CASSYGAWGTEAFF
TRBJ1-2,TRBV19,CASTPWDRAQHGYTF
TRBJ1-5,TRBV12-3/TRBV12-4,CASSPGVLKPQHF
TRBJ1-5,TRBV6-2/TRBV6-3,CASRGTKLSNQPQHF
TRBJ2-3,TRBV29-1,CSLTDSTDTQYF
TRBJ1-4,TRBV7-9,CASSTTGAGGEKLFF
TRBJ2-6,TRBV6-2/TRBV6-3,CASSRWGAGANVLTF
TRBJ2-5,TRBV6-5,CASSPSTSGGSKTQYF
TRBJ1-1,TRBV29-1,CSVVRANTEAFF
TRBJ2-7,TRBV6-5,CASSYGGSHYEQYF
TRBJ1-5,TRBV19,CASTPGTGGVGNQPQHF
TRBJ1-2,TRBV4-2,CASSQVAGGSDGYTF
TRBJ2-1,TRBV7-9,CASSFASGSSYNEQFF
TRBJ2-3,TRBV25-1,CASSLKVTPPQPGIVTDTQYF
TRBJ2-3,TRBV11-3,CASSLGRGPRSTDTQYF
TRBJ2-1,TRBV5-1,CASSLAPGPGGYEQFF
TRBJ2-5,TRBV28,CASSRDGGAAFGETQYF
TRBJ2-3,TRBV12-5,CASGLVLGVGTDTQYF
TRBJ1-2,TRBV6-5,CASSYSKPDANYGYTF
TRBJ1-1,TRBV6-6,CASSYSGGMGTEAFF
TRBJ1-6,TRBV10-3,CAISESGLGDTPLHF
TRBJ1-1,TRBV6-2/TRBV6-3,CASSYEAQGATTEAFF
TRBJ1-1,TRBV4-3,CASSQEASRANTEAFF
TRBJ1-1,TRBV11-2,CASSLEGGRGFDTEAFF
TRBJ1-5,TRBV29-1,CSAVGQPGEPQHF
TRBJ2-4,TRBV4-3,CASSQEPDREVKNIQYF
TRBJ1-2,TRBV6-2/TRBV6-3,CASTEGWNYGYTF
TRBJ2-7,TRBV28,CASSLFGWGYEQYF
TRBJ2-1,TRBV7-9,CASSTHNPGQVAFF
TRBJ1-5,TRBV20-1,CSASWGNSNQPQHF
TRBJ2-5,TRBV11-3,CASSLQGEETQYF
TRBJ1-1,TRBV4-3,CASSQGSSNTEAFF
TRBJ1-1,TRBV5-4,CASSVDWTEAFF